The T cell receptor (beta chain) described here comes from a study of Tregs in tolerant kidney transplant recipients. Concerning this clone: The antigen is unknown.

Assay used: immunoSEQ multiplex PCR; TCRdb lists only in-frame clones, some missing. The data hold roughly 46,000 clones, with less than 95% observed a single time. The V gene's germline CDR1 is WSHSY and CDR2 SAAADI. Trimming stripped 2 bases from V and 9 bases from J, with 14 bases between. CDR3 length: 13 residues. Thawed PBMCs were FACS-sorted into unstimulated CD4+CD25+CD127- regulatory T cells, CD4+CD25- non-regulatory cells, CD4 and CD8 cells. An overnight rest at 37°C with about 220 IU/ml IL-2 preceded regulatory T cell sorting from thawed PBMCs. General observations from the study: Few patients were studied, so findings need validation in larger groups.

The sequenced sample was Tregs from blood. The genes are TRBV10-2 and TRBJ2-7, with D possibly called TRBD1 or TRBD2 (5 bases each). The receptor's source is a human donor in good health. The CDR3 spells CASSEMGVSSQYF. Written as DNA, the CDR3 is TGCGCCAGCAGTGAGATGGGGGTATCCTCGCAGTACTTC.